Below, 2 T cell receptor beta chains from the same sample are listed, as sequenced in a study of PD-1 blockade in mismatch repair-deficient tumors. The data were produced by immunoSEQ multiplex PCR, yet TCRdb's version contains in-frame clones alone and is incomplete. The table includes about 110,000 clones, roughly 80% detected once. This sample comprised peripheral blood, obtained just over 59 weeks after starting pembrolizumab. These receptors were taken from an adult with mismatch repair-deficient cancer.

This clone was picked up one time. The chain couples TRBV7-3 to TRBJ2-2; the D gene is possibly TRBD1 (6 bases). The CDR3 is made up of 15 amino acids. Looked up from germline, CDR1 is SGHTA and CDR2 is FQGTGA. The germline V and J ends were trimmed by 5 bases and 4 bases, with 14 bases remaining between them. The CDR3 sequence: CASSPNRASTGELFF. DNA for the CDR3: TGTGCCAGCAGCCCCAACAGGGCATCCACCGGGGAGCTGTTTTTT. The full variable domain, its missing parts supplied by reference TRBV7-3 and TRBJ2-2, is GAGVSQTPSNKVTEKGKYVELRCDPISGHTALYWYRQSLGQGPEFLIYFQGTGAADDSGLPNDRFFAVRPEGSVSTLKIQRTERGDSAVYLCASSPNRASTGELFFGEGSRLTVL.

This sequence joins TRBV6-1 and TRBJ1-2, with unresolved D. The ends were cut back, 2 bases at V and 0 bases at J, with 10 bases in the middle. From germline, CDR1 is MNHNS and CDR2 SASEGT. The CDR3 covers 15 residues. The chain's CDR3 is CASSESWFTNYGYTF. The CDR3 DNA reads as TGTGCCAGCAGTGAATCGTGGTTTACTAACTATGGCTACACCTTC.